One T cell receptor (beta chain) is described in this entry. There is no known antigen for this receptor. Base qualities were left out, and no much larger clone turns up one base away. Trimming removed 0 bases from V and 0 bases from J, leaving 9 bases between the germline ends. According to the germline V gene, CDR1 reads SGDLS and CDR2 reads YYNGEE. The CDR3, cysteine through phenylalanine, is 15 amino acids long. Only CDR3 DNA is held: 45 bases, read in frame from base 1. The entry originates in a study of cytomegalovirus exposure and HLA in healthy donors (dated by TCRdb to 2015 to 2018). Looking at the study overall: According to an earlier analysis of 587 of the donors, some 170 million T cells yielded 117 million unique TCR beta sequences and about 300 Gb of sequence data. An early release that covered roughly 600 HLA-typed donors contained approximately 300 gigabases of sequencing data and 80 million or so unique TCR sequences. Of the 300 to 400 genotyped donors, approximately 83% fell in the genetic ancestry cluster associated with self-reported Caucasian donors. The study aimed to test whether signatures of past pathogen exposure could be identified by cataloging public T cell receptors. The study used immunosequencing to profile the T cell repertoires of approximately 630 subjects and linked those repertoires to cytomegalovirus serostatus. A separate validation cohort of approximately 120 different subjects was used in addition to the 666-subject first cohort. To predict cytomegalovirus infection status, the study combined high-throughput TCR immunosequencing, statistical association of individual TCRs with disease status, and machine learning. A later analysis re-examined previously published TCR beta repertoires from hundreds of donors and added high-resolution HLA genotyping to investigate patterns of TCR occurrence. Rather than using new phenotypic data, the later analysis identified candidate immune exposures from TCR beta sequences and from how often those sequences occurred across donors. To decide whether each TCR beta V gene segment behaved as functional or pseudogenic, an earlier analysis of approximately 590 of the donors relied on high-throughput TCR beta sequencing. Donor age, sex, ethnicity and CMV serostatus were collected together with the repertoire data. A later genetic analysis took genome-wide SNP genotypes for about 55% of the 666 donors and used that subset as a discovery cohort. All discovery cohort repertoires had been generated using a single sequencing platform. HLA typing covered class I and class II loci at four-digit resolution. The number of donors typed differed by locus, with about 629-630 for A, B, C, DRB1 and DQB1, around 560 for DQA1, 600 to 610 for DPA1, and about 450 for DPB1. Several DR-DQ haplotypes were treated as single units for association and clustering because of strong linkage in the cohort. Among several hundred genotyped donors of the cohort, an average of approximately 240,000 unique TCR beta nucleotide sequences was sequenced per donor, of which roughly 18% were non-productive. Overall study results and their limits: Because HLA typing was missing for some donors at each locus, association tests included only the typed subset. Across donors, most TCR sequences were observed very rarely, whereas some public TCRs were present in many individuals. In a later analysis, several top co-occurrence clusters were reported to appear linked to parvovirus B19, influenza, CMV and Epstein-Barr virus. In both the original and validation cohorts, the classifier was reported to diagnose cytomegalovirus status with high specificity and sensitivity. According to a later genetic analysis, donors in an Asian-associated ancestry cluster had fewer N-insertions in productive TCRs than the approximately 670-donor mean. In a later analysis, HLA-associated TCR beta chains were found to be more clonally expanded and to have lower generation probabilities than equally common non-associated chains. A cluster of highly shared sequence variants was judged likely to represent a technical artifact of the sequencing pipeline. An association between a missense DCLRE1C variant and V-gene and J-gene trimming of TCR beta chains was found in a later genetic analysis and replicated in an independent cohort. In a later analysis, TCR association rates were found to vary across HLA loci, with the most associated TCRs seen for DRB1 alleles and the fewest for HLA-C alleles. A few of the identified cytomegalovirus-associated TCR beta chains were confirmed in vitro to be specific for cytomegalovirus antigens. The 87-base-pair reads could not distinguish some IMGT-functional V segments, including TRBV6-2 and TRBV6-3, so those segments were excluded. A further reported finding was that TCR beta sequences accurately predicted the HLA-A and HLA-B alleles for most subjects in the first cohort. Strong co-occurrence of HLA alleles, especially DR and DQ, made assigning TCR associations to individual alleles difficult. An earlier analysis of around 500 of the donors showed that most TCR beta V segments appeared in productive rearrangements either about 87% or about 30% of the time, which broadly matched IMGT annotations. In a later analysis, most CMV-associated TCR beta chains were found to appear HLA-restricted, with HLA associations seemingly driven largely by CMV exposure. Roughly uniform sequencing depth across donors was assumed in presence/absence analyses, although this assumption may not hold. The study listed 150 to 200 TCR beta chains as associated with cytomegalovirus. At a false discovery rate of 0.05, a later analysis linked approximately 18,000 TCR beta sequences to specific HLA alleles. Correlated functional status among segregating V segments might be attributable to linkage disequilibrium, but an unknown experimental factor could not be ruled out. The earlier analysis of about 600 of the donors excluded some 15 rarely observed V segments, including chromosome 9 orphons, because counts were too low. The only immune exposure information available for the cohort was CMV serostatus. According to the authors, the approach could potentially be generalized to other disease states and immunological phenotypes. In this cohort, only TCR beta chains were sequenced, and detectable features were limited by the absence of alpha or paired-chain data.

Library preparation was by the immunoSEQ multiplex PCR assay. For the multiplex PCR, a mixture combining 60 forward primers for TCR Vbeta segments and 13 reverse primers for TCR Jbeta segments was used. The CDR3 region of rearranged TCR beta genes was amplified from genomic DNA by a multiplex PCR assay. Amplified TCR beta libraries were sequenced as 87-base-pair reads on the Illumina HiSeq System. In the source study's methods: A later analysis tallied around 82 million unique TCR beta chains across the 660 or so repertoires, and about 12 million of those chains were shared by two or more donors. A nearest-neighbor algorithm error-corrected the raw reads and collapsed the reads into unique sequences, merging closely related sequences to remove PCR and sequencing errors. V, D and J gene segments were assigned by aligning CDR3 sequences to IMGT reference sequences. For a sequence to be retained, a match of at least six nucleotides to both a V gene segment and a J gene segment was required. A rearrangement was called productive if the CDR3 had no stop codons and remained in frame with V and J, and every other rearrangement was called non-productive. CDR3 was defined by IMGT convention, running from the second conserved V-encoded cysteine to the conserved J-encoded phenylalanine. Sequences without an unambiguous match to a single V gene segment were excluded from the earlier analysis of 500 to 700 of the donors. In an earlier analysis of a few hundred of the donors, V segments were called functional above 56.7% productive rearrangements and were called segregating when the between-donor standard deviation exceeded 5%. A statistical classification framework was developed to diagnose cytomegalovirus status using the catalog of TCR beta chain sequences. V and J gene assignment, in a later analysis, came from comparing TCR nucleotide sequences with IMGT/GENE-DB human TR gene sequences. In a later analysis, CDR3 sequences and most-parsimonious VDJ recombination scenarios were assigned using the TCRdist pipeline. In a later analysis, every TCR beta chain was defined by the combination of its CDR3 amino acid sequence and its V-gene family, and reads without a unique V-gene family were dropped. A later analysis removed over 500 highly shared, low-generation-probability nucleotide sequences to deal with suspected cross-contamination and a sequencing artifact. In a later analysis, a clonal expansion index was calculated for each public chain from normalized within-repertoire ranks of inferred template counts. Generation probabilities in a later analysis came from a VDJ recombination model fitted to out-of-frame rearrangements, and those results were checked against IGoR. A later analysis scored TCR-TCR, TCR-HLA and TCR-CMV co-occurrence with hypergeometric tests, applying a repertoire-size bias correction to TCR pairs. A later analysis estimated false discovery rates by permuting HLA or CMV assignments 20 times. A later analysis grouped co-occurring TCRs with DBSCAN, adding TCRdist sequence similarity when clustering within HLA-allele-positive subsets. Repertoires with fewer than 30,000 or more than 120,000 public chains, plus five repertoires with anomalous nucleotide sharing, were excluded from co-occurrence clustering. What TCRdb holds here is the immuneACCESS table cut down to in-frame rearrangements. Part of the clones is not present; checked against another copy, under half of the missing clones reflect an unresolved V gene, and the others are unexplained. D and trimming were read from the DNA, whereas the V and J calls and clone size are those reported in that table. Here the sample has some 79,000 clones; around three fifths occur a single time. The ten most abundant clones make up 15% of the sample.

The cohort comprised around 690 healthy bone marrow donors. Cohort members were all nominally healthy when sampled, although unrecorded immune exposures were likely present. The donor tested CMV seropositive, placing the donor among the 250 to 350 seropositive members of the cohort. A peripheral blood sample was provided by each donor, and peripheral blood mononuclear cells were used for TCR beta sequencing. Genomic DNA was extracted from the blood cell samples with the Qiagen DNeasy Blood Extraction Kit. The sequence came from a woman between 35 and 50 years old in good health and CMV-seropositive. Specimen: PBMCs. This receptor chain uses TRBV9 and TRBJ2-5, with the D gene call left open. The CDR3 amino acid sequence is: CASSVDHTHQETQYF. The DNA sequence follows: TGTGCCAGCAGCGTAGACCACACCCACCAAGAGACCCAGTACTTC.